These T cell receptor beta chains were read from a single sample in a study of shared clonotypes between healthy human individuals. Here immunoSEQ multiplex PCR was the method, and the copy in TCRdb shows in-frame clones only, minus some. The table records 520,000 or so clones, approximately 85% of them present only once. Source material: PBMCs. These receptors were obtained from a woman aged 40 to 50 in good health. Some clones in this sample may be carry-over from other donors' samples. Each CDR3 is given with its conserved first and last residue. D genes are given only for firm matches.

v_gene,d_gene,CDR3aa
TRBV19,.,CASSIGPGARGNYGYTF
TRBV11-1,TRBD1,CASTPYVRTGWADTQYF
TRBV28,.,CASSLSTGSNQPQHF
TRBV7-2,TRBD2,CASSLDGPTSGTLYNEQFF
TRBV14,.,CASSRSRVGPEAFF
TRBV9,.,CASSVEGRNTDTQYF
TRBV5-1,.,CASSFGGPNTEAFF
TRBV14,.,CASSRGMGETQYF
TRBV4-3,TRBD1,CASSQESYRGSGYTF
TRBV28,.,CASSERRREQYF
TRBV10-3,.,CAISGSGTEETQYF
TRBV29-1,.,CSVSTGALDTIYF
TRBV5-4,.,CASRPTLDPNSPLHF
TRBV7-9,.,CASSPRVGDEQFF
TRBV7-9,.,CASSPLKIESLPKNIQYF
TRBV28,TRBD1,CASSSLDRAAYNEQFF
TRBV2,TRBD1,CASNGQGGPDTQYF
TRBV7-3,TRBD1,CASSLDRASDNEQFF
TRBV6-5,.,CASSSLSSGTDTQYF
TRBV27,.,CASSLFSGSYEQYF
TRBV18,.,CASSPNIQGASDTQYF
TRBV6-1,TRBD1,CATPTGSTGNTIYF
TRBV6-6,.,CASNGGGYNEQFF
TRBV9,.,CASSPGSLGNQPQHF
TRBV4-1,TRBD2,CASSLSSLAGAPDTQYF
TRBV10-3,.,CASRREYANEKLFF
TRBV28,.,CASSSTEYEQYF
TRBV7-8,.,CASSPFSPGAEAFF
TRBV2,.,CASRVRAASYNEQFF
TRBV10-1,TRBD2,CASSEKRGCTDTQYF
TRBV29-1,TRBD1,CSVEKGAWNEQFF
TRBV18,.,CASSPVPAESTDTQYF
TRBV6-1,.,CASSVDSGSSYEQYF
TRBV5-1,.,CASSLRRGNTEAFF
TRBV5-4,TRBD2,CASSLVLAGGFYEQYF
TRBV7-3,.,CASSLGFASSNYGYTF
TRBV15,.,CATSRGRSSETQYF
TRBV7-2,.,CASSLAGVHTEAFF